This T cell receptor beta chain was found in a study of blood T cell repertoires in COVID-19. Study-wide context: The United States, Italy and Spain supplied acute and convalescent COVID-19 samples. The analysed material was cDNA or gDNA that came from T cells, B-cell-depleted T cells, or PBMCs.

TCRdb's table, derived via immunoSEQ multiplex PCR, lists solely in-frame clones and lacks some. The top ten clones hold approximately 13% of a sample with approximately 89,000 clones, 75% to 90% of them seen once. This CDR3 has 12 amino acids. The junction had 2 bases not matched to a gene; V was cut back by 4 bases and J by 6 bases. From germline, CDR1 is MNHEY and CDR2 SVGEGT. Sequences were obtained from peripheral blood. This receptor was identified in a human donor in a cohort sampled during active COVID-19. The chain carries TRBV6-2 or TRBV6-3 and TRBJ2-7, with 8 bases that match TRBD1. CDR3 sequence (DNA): TGTGCCAGCAGTTTACAGGGGGGCGAGCAGTACTTC. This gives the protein CASSLQGGEQYF.